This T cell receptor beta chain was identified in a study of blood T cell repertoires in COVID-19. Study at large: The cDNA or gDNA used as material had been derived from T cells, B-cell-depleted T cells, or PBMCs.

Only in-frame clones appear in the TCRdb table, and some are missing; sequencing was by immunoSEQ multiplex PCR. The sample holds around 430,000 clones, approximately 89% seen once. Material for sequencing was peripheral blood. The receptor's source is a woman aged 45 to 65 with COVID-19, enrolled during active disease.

DNA of the CDR3: TGTGCCACCAGTGATTTGGTGGGAGGCGAGCAGTACTTC. Translating it yields CATSDLVGGEQYF. This chain links TRBV24-1 with TRBJ2-7, with a weak D call TRBD2 (6 bases). Germline V gene sequence: CDR1 KGHDR, CDR2 SFDVKD. Trimming left V 0 bases short and J 6 bases short, with 8 bases between. This CDR3 has 13 amino acids.